This TCR beta chain derives from a study of shared T cell receptors in the human thymus. Sequencing was performed with immunoSEQ multiplex PCR; in TCRdb, only in-frame clones are kept and a portion is missing. The repertoire holds hundreds of thousands of clones, with approximately 89% as singletons. The CDR3 runs 15 residues. V lost 0 bases, J lost 3 bases, and 2 bases stayed unmatched. Germline CDR1 reads SGHRS; CDR2 reads YFSETQ. These data also featured in a second study, about human thymus T cells. This second report adds: Seemingly biased V and J gene usage marked thymic and blood repertoires. Unrelated individuals had highly overlapping thymic repertoires, as reported in related research.

V and J are TRBV5-1 and TRBJ1-1; the match to TRBD1 covers 10 bases. Sequencing was carried out using thymocytes. This TCR was recovered from a boy under three years old with a congenital heart defect. This chain's CDR3 is CASSLGGTGDTEAFF. The CDR3 DNA is TGCGCCAGCAGCTTGGGCGGGACAGGGGACACTGAAGCTTTCTTT.